Listed below are T cell receptor beta chains from one sample, sequenced in a study of identical twins. One entry per CDR3 protein, called by TCRdb with MiXCR from the 5' RACE reads. The sample has around 1.7 million distinct CDR3 sequences, around a third seen once; the top ten hold around 0.25%. Sequencing was carried out using cord blood. The receptors derive from a newborn girl in good health. Each CDR3 is given with its conserved first and last residue. Each record gives: D gene, V gene, J gene, clone size, CDR3 DNA, CDR3 protein. A D gene is named only where the DNA matches it firmly. For some rows the clone size is stated as once, few or many, or as a class when expanded; others skip it.

>.|TRBV6-5|TRBJ2-3|.
TGTGTCAGTTACGTTGGGTACAGGAGCACAGATACGCAGTATTTT
CVSYVGYRSTDTQYF
>.|TRBV12-5|TRBJ2-3|once
TGTGCTAGTGGTTTGGTACCGGGCACAGATACGCAGTATTTT
CASGLVPGTDTQYF
>.|TRBV20-1|TRBJ2-5|few
TGCAGTGCTAGAGATTCGAGGCAGGCTACCCCGGGAGAGACCCAGTACTTC
CSARDSRQATPGETQYF
>TRBD2|TRBV12-3/TRBV12-4|TRBJ2-7|.
TGTGCCAGCAGTTTAGCCAGGGGACTAGCGGGAAGGAACGAGCAGTACTTC
CASSLARGLAGRNEQYF
>.|TRBV5-1|TRBJ2-5|many
TGCGCCAGCAGCTTGGAACAAGAGACCCAGTACTTC
CASSLEQETQYF
>.|TRBV20-1|TRBJ2-7|few
TGCAGTGCTAGGAAGAGGTGGAGCTCCTACGAGCAGTACTTC
CSARKRWSSYEQYF
>TRBD1|TRBV6-6|TRBJ1-5|few
TGTGCCAGCAGTGGTCCGGGACAGGGGGCGAATCAGCCCCAGCATTTT
CASSGPGQGANQPQHF
>TRBD2|TRBV18|TRBJ2-1|.
TGTGCCAGCTCACCACAGGGGACTAGCGGGAGGGCCAGTGAGCAGTTCTTC
CASSPQGTSGRASEQFF
>.|TRBV24-1|TRBJ2-1|.
TGTGCCACCAGTCGGCAGGGGTGGAGTGAGCAGTTCTTC
CATSRQGWSEQFF
>TRBD1|TRBV11-2|TRBJ2-7|.
TGTGCCAGCAGCCCTCTACAGGGGGCCTCCTACGAGCAGTACTTC
CASSPLQGASYEQYF
>.|TRBV24-1|TRBJ2-7|.
TGTGCCACCAGTGATTTGGGGTCCTACAATGAGCAGTACTTC
CATSDLGSYNEQYF
>.|TRBV4-2|TRBJ1-5|few
TGTGCCAGTGGAGCCTCGGGCCTACCCCAGCATTTT
CASGASGLPQHF
>TRBD2|TRBV27|TRBJ2-7|few
TGTGCCAGCAGTTTATTGGCTAGCGGGAGGGGTTTGACCTACGAGCAGTACTTC
CASSLLASGRGLTYEQYF
>.|TRBV19|TRBJ2-4|.
TGTGCCAGTAGTATAATAGTCCAGCGGGCCCTCAAAAACATTCAGTACTTC
CASSIIVQRALKNIQYF
>TRBD1|TRBV5-6|TRBJ1-2|.
TGTGCCAGCAGCTTAAAGGGACAGGGGGCGCCTAACTATGGCTACACCTTC
CASSLKGQGAPNYGYTF
>.|TRBV29-1|TRBJ2-1|.
TGCAGCGTTGCCGACAGGAGCTCCTACAATGAGCAGTTCTTC
CSVADRSSYNEQFF
>TRBD2|TRBV4-1|TRBJ2-5|.
TGCGCCAGCAGCCAAGTCAGACTAGCGGGCCTCTCGGAGCAGTACTTC
CASSQVRLAGLSEQYF
>.|TRBV6-2/TRBV6-3|TRBJ2-5|few
TGTGCCAGCTCTAGTGCGGCCGCCCCGGAAGAGACCCAGTACTTC
CASSSAAAPEETQYF
>TRBD2|TRBV9|TRBJ2-1|.
TGTGCCAGCAGCGCCCCCCGTCGGACTAGCGAGTACCTAAGCTCCTACAATGAGCAGTTCTTC
CASSAPRRTSEYLSSYNEQFF
>.|TRBV2|TRBJ2-3|.
TGTGCCAGCAGTGAAGACAGGGTAAAGACAGATACGCAGTATTTT
CASSEDRVKTDTQYF
>.|TRBV27|TRBJ2-7|few
TGTGCCAGGGGCCCAACCTCCTACGAGCAGTACTTC
CARGPTSYEQYF
>.|TRBV6-6|TRBJ1-4|few
TGTGCCAGCAGTTACTCCCGCGGTGAAAAACTGTTTTTT
CASSYSRGEKLFF
>.|TRBV7-6|TRBJ2-1|.
TGTGCCAGCAGCTTAACCCTCCGGGAGCACTCCTACAATGAGCAGTTCTTC
CASSLTLREHSYNEQFF